This T cell receptor beta chain is from a study of T cells after somatic rescue of genetic block. With 3 bases removed from V and 3 bases from J, the gap between germline ends came to 5 bases. CDR1 is GTSNPN, CDR2 SVGIG, per germline (reference sequence). This CDR3 is built from 11 residues. The assay was immunoSEQ multiplex PCR, and TCRdb's table has in-frame clones only and misses some. This sample has approximately 100,000 clones, with about 87% found just once. The gene calls are TRBV30 and TRBJ2-5; D unclear. The clonotype was recovered from a woman in her late teens or twenties. Sequenced input: peripheral blood mononuclear cells (PBMCs). The CDR3: CAWSDEETQYF. The CDR3 DNA is TGTGCCTGGAGCGACGAAGAGACCCAGTACTTC.